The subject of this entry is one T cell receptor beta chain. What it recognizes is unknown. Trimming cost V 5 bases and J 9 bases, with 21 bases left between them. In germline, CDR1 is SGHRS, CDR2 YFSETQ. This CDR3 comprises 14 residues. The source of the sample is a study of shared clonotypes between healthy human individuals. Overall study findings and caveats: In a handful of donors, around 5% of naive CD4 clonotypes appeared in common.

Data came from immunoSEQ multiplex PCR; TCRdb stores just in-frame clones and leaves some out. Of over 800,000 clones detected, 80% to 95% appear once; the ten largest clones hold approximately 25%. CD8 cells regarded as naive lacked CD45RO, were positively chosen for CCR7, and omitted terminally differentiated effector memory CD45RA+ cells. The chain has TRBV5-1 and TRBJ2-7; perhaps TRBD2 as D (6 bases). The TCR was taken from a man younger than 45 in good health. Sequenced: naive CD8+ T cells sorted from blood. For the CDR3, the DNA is TGCGCCAGCAGGTGGGGTCTAGCGCGCACTATGCAGTACTTC. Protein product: CASRWGLARTMQYF.